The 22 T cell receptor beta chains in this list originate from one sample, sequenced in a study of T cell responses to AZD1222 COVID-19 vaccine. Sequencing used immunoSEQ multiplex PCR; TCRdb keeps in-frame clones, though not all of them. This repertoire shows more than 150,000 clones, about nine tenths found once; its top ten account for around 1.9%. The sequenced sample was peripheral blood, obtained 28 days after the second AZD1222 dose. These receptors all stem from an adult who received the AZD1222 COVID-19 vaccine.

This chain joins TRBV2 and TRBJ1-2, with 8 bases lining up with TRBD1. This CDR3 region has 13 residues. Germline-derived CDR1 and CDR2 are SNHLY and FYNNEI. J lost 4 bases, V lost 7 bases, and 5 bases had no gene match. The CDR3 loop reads CASMTGEGYGYTF. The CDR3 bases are TGTGCCAGCATGACAGGGGAGGGCTATGGCTACACCTTC.

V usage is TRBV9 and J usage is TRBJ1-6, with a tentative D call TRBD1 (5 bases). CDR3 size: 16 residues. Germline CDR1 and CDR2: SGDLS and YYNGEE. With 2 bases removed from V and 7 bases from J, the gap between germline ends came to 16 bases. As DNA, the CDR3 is TGTGCCAGCAGCGTGGCGTCCGACAGACTCAATTCACCCCTCCACTTT. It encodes CASSVASDRLNSPLHF.

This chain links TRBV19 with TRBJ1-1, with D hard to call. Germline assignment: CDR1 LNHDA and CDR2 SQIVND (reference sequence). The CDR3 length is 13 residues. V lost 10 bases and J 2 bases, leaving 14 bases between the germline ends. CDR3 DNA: TGTGCCACTACCTTCACGGTCAACACTGAAGCTTTCTTT. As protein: CATTFTVNTEAFF.

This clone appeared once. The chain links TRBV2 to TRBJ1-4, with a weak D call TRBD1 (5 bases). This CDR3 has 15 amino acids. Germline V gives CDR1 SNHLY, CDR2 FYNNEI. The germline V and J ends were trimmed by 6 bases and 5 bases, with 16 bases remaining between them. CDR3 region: CASRERDRKNEKLFF. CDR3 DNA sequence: TGTGCCAGCAGAGAAAGGGACCGGAAGAATGAAAAACTGTTTTTT.

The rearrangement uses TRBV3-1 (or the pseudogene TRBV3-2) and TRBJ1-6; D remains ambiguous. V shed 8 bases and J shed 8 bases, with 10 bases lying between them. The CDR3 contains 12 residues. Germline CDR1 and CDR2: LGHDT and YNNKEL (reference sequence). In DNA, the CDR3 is TGTGCCAGCGAGGATGGGTATTCACCCCTCCACTTT. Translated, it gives CASEDGYSPLHF.

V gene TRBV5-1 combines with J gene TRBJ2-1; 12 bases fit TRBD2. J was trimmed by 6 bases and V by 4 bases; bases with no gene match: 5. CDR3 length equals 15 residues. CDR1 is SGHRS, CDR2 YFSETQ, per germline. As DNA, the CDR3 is TGCGCCAGCAGCCCCAGACTAGCGGGAGCCAATGAGCAGTTCTTC. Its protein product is CASSPRLAGANEQFF.

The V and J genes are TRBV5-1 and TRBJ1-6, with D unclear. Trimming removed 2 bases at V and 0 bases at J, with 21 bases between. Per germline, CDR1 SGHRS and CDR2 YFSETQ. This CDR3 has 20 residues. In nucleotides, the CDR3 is TGCGCCAGCAGCTTTAATTCCAATTCAGTGGGGAGCTCCTATAATTCACCCCTCCACTTT. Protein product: CASSFNSNSVGSSYNSPLHF. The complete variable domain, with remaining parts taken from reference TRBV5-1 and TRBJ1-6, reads KAGVTQTPRYLIKTRGQQVTLSCSPISGHRSVSWYQQTPGQGLQFLFEYFSETQRNKGNFPGRFSGRQFSNSRSEMNVSTLELGDSALYLCASSFNSNSVGSSYNSPLHFGNGTRLTVT.

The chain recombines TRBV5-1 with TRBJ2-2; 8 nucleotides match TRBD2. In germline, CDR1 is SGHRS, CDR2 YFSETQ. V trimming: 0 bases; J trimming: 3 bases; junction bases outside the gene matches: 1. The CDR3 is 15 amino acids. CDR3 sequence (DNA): TGCGCCAGCAGCTTGGCCGGGAGGGACACCGGGGAGCTGTTTTTT. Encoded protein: CASSLAGRDTGELFF.

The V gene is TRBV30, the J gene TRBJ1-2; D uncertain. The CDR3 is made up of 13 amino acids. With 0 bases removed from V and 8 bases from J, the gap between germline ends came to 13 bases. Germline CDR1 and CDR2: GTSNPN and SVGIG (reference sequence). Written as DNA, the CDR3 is TGTGCCTGGAGTGTACAAAGGGTTGGGGGCTACACCTTC. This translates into CAWSVQRVGGYTF.

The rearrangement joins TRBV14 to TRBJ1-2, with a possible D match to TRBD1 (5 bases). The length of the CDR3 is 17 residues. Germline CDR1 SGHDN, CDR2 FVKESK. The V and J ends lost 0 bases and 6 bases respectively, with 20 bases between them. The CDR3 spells CASSQDRKEGRTDGYTF. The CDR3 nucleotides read TGTGCCAGCAGCCAAGATCGAAAGGAGGGACGAACGGATGGCTACACCTTC.

The CDR3, as DNA: TGTGCCACCGCAGTGAGCAATCAGCCCCAGCATTTT. Its translation: CATAVSNQPQHF. The chain uses TRBV6-4 and TRBJ1-5; D ambiguous. Germline values: CDR1 MRHNA, CDR2 SNTAGT. The CDR3 is 12 amino acids. The V end was cut by 10 bases, the J end by 1 base, with 8 bases between.

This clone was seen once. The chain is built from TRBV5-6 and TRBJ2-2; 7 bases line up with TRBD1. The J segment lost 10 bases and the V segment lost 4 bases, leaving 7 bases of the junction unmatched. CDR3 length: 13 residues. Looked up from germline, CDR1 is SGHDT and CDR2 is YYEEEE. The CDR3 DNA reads TGTGCCAGCAGCCTCCCCGACAGGGAGGAGCTGTTTTTT. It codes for CASSLPDREELFF.

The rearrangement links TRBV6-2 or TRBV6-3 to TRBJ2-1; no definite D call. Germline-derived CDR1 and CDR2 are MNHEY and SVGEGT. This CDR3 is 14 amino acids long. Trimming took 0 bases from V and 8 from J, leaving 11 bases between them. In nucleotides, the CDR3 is TGTGCCAGCAGTTACTCGCAAATTCGGGATGAGCAGTTCTTC. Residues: CASSYSQIRDEQFF.

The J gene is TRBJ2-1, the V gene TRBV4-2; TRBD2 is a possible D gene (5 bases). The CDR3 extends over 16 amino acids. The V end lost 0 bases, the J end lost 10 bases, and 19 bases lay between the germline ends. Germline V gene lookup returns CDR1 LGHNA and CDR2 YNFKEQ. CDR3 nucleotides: TGTGCCAGCAGCCAAGATGGGGAGCGACGGGCCGGAGAGCAGTTCTTC. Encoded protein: CASSQDGERRAGEQFF.

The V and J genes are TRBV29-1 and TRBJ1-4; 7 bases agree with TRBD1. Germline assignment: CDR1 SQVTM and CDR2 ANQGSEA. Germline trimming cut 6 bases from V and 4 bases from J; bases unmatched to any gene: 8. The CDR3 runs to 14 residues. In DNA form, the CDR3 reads TGCAGCGTCCCCGACAGGGCCCTTAATGAAAAACTGTTTTTT. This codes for CSVPDRALNEKLFF.

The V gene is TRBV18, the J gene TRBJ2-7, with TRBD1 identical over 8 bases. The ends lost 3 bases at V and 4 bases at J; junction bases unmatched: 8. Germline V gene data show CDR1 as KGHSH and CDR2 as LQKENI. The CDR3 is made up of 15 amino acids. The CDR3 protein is CASSPEGQGPYEQYF. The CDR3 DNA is TGTGCCAGCTCACCCGAAGGACAGGGTCCGTACGAGCAGTACTTC.

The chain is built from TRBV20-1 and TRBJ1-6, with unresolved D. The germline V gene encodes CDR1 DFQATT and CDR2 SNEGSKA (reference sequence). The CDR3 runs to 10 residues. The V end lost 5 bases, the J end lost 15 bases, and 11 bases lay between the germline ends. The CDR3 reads CSARTVHLHF. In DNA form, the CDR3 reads TGCAGTGCTCGGACGGTGCACCTCCACTTT.

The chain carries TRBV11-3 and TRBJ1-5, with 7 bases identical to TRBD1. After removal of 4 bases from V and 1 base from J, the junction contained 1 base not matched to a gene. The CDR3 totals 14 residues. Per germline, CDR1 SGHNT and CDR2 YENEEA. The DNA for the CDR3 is TGTGCCAGCAGCTCGACAGGGAGCAATCAGCCCCAGCATTTT. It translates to CASSSTGSNQPQHF.

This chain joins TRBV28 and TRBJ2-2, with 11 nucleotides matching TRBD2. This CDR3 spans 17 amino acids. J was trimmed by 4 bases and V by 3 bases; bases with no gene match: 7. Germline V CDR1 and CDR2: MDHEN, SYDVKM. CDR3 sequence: CASSLALAGVSTGELFF. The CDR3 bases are TGTGCCAGCAGTTTGGCACTAGCGGGAGTTTCCACCGGGGAGCTGTTTTTT. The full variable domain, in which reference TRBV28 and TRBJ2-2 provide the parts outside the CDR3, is DVKVTQSSRYLVKRTGEKVFLECVQDMDHENMFWYRQDPGLGLRLIYFSYDVKMKEKGDIPEGYSVSREKKERFSLILESASTNQTSMYLCASSLALAGVSTGELFFGEGSRLTVL.

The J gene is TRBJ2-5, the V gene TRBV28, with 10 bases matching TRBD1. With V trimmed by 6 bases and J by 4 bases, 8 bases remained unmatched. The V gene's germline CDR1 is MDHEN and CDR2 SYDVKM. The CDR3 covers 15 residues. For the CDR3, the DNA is TGTGCCAGCAGCACTGGACAGGGGGTCGGAGAGACCCAGTACTTC. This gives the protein CASSTGQGVGETQYF.

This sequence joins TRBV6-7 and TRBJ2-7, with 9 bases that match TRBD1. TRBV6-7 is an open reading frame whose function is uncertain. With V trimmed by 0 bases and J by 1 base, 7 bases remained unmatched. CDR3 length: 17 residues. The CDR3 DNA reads TGTGCCAGCAGTTACTCCCACCGGGACAGGGATTCCTACGAGCAGTACTTC. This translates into CASSYSHRDRDSYEQYF.

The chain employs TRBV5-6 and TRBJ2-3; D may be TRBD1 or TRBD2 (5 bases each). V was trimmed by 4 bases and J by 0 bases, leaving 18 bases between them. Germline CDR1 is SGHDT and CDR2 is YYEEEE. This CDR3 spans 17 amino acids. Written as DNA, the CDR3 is TGTGCCAGCAGCCCAGGGAGAAGAATTACTAGCACAGATACGCAGTATTTT. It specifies CASSPGRRITSTDTQYF. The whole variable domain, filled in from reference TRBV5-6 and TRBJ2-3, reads DAGVTQSPTHLIKTRGQQVTLRCSPKSGHDTVSWYQQALGQGPQFIFQYYEEEERQRGNFPDRFSGHQFPNYSSELNVNALLLGDSALYLCASSPGRRITSTDTQYFGPGTRLTVL.